This TCR beta chain was captured by sequencing in a study of blood T cells in healthy people across ages. Study results and caveats: Greater diversity and more naive CD4+ cells were seen in long-lived donors than in aged donors.

Per sample, no less than 6 micrograms of total RNA were extracted. V lost 4 bases, J lost 7 bases, and 14 bases lay in between. Germline CDR1 reads LGHDT; CDR2 reads YNNKEL (reference sequence). This CDR3 comprises 15 residues. Together with a sample-barcoded 5' primer, a J-beta primer mix was included in a second PCR lasting roughly 6 to 12 cycles. A template-switch adaptor that had 12 random nucleotides put a tag on each cDNA molecule. TCRdb fed the 5' RACE reads into MiXCR, producing one record per CDR3 protein. This repertoire shows about 1.6 million distinct CDR3 sequences, about 35% found once; its top ten account for about 11%. This clonotype was seen a handful of times. The target antigen is unknown.

The receptor was isolated from a woman in her twenties or thirties in good health. This sequence joins TRBV3-1 and TRBJ1-6; D gene unclear. Sequencing input: blood. The DNA of the CDR3 is TGTGCCAGCAGCCCCCTCTCCGGGTCGAATTCACCCCTCCACTTT. Its translation: CASSPLSGSNSPLHF.